Below, 28 T cell receptor beta chains from the same sample are listed, as sequenced in a study of shared clonotypes between healthy human individuals. The method was immunoSEQ multiplex PCR; TCRdb's version includes in-frame clones alone and lacks a portion of them. The sample has 2 million or so clones; roughly 96% are singletons. The specimen was naive CD4+ T cells sorted from blood. Noted subset: CD45RA+ positively selected. The receptors here all came from a man in his late teens or twenties in good health.

The genes are TRBV23-1 and TRBJ1-2, with 7 nucleotides matching TRBD1. TRBV23-1 qualifies as an ORF whose function is uncertain. The ends lost 0 bases at V and 8 bases at J; junction bases unmatched: 15. The CDR3 spans 17 residues. The CDR3 sequence is CASSQSHRREEGGGYTF. In DNA, the CDR3 is TGCGCCAGCAGTCAATCGCATAGGCGAGAGGAAGGGGGCGGCTACACCTTC.

The CDR3 DNA sequence: TGTGCCAGCAGTTCCGGGACTAGCGGGAGAACCTACGAGCAGTACTTC. Protein: CASSSGTSGRTYEQYF. The chain links TRBV27 to TRBJ2-7; 14 nucleotides line up with TRBD2. Losses at the gene ends were 4 bases for V and 2 bases for J; bases not matched to a gene: 4. CDR1 MNHEY and CDR2 SMNVEV come from the germline V gene (reference sequence). There are 16 residues in the CDR3.

The rearrangement uses TRBV6-5 and TRBJ2-3; D ambiguous. Germline V gene data show CDR1 as MNHEY and CDR2 as SVGAGI. Trimming pared 5 bases from V and 0 bases from J, leaving 12 bases between. CDR3 length equals 15 residues. The CDR3 loop reads CASSLYFESTDTQYF. CDR3 sequence (DNA): TGTGCCAGCAGTCTGTACTTCGAAAGCACAGATACGCAGTATTTT.

On this clone: Other DNA sequences within the sample encode an identical CDR3. The V gene is TRBV7-2, the J gene TRBJ2-7; D gene ambiguous. The V and J ends lost 1 base and 2 bases respectively, with 9 bases between them. Germline CDR1 reads SGHTA; CDR2 reads FQGNSA. The CDR3 contains 14 residues. The CDR3 protein is CASSLGQVTYEQYF. Here the CDR3 DNA reads TGTGCCAGCAGCTTAGGGCAGGTCACCTACGAGCAGTACTTC.

The chain couples TRBV5-1 to TRBJ2-2, with 9 bases lining up with TRBD1. The CDR3 sequence is 15 residues long. CDR1 SGHRS and CDR2 YFSETQ come from the germline V gene. Trimming at V came to 0 bases and at J to 7 bases, leaving 4 bases not matched to a gene. DNA for the CDR3: TGCGCCAGCAGCTTGGTTACAGGGGGCATCGGGGAGCTGTTTTTT. Its protein product is CASSLVTGGIGELFF.

This chain connects TRBV28 to TRBJ1-2; 8 nucleotides agree with TRBD1. This CDR3 is 15 amino acids long. Germline values: CDR1 MDHEN, CDR2 SYDVKM. V shed 7 bases and J 1 base; nucleotides not matched to a gene: 8. CDR3 region: CASTPGTGHNYGYTF. CDR3 coding DNA: TGTGCCAGCACCCCCGGGACAGGTCATAACTATGGCTACACCTTC.

V usage is TRBV6-5 and J usage is TRBJ2-3; TRBD2 agrees at 7 bases. Germline V CDR1 and CDR2: MNHEY, SVGAGI. This CDR3 region has 16 residues. V shed 4 bases, J shed 4 bases, and the junction held 11 bases outside the gene matches. CDR3 sequence reads: CASSSGGGSPSDTQYF. The CDR3 DNA follows: TGTGCCAGCAGTTCGGGTGGCGGGAGCCCCTCAGATACGCAGTATTTT.

In this sample, this clone turned up a few times. V usage is TRBV6-5 and J usage is TRBJ1-3; unclear D gene. This CDR3 spans 15 amino acids. Germline V gene lookup returns CDR1 MNHEY and CDR2 SVGAGI. Trimming took off 6 bases at V and 0 bases at J, with 12 bases between the two ends. The CDR3 is CASRTYSRSGNTIYF. CDR3 DNA: TGTGCCAGCAGGACCTACAGTCGCTCTGGAAACACCATATATTTT.

The V and J genes are TRBV6-1 and TRBJ2-3, with 7 bases matching TRBD2. This CDR3 has 15 residues. Trimming took 7 bases from V and 7 from J; bases not matched to a gene: 14. Germline lookup yields CDR1 MNHNS and CDR2 SASEGT. The CDR3 DNA reads as TGTGCCAGCAATAGGGGCGGGGGACCCACGTATACGCAGTATTTT. Translated, it gives CASNRGGGPTYTQYF.

Concerning this clone: Within the sample, other DNA sequences also encode this same CDR3. V gene TRBV18 combines with J gene TRBJ1-4; possible D gene TRBD1, 6 bases. CDR3 length: 13 residues. The germline V gene has CDR1 KGHSH and CDR2 LQKENI. V lost 4 bases to trimming and J lost 8 bases, with 11 bases between them. DNA for the CDR3: TGTGCCAGCTCACGTGGACAGTCGGAAAAACTGTTTTTT. Protein: CASSRGQSEKLFF.

The V gene is TRBV25-1, the J gene TRBJ2-2; TRBD1 matches 9 bases. The trim removed 8 bases at V and 5 bases at J, leaving 6 bases unmatched. The CDR3 is 14 residues long. Germline V CDR1 and CDR2: MGHDK, SYGVNS. The CDR3: CASGQGQGTGELFF. DNA of the CDR3: TGTGCCAGCGGGCAAGGACAGGGGACCGGGGAGCTGTTTTTT.

The genes are TRBV11-2 and TRBJ2-2; no reliable D call. Germline V gives CDR1 SGHAT, CDR2 FQNNGV. V lost 7 bases and J lost 7, with 22 bases in between. The CDR3 is 16 residues long. As DNA, the CDR3 is TGTGCCAGCACTTTGGGTTCTAGGACGTCGGGCGGGGAGCTGTTTTTT. Translation gives CASTLGSRTSGGELFF.

The rearrangement uses TRBV5-6 and TRBJ1-4; no reliable D call. This CDR3 has 14 amino acids. Germline assignment: CDR1 SGHDT and CDR2 YYEEEE. Trimming cost V 1 base and J 0 bases, with 4 bases left between them. The chain's CDR3 is CASSLRSTNEKLFF. CDR3 coding DNA: TGTGCCAGCAGCTTGCGGTCAACTAATGAAAAACTGTTTTTT.

The chain recombines TRBV5-6 with TRBJ1-2, with TRBD1 matching 8 bases. In germline, CDR1 is SGHDT, CDR2 YYEEEE. The CDR3 runs 15 residues. V lost 4 bases, J lost 5 bases, and 10 bases stayed unmatched. The CDR3 bases are TGTGCCAGCAGCCCCGGGACAGGTTACCTTTATGGCTACACCTTC. Its translation: CASSPGTGYLYGYTF.

The genes are TRBV5-1 and TRBJ2-5, with D unclear. Trimming took off 5 bases at V and 3 bases at J, with 11 bases between the two ends. In germline, CDR1 is SGHRS, CDR2 YFSETQ. The CDR3 is 13 residues long. CDR3 amino acids: CASRRWAEETQYF. CDR3 bases: TGCGCCAGCAGAAGGTGGGCAGAAGAGACCCAGTACTTC. The variable domain in full, with the rest retrieved from reference TRBV5-1 and TRBJ2-5, is KAGVTQTPRYLIKTRGQQVTLSCSPISGHRSVSWYQQTPGQGLQFLFEYFSETQRNKGNFPGRFSGRQFSNSRSEMNVSTLELGDSALYLCASRRWAEETQYFGPGTRLLVL.

V usage is TRBV19 and J usage is TRBJ1-4, with a weak D call TRBD1 (5 bases). CDR1 is LNHDA, CDR2 SQIVND, per germline (reference sequence). Trimming took off 10 bases at V and 8 bases at J, with 11 bases between the two ends. The CDR3 has 11 amino acids. The CDR3 protein is CATKWDEKLFF. The CDR3 DNA sequence: TGTGCCACCAAATGGGACGAAAAACTGTTTTTT. The full variable domain, rest sourced from reference TRBV19 and TRBJ1-4, is DGGITQSPKYLFRKEGQNVTLSCEQNLNHDAMYWYRQDPGQGLRLIYYSQIVNDFQKGDIAEGYSVSREKKESFPLTVTSAQKNPTAFYLCATKWDEKLFFGSGTQLSVL.

This clone has a single count. The rearrangement links TRBV13 to TRBJ2-7, with D uncertain. The germline CDR1 and CDR2 sequences are PRHDT and FYEKMQ (reference sequence). The CDR3 totals 13 residues. V lost 0 bases to trimming and J lost 2 bases, with 5 bases between them. The CDR3, as DNA: TGTGCCAGCAGCTTAGGCCGTCCCTACGAGCAGTACTTC. Translating gives CASSLGRPYEQYF.

Details on this clone: The identical CDR3 is also encoded by other nucleotide sequences in the sample. V and J are TRBV9 and TRBJ2-2; D unclear. V lost 7 bases, J lost 3 bases, and 10 bases lay in between. In germline, CDR1 is SGDLS, CDR2 YYNGEE. The CDR3 length is 13 residues. The CDR3 sequence is CASSVRDTGELFF. In nucleotides, the CDR3 is TGTGCCAGCTCGGTACGGGACACCGGGGAGCTGTTTTTT.

The J gene is TRBJ2-3, the V gene TRBV10-3; D possibly corresponds to TRBD2 (6 bases). V was pared by 3 bases and J by 6 bases, with 16 bases between. CDR1 is ENHRY and CDR2 is SYGVKD in the germline V gene. The CDR3 length is 15 residues. CDR3 nucleotide sequence: TGTGCCATCAGTGATTACGGGGGAGTTAGTGATACGCAGTATTTT. Residues: CAISDYGGVSDTQYF.

The chain couples TRBV18 to TRBJ1-1, with 8 bases lining up with TRBD1. The CDR3 has 15 residues. J was trimmed by 1 base and V by 5 bases; bases with no gene match: 6. From germline, CDR1 is KGHSH and CDR2 LQKENI. The CDR3 loop reads CASSEYGTGNTEAFF. CDR3 in DNA: TGTGCCAGCTCAGAGTATGGGACAGGGAACACTGAAGCTTTCTTT. Complete variable domain (other parts from reference TRBV18 and TRBJ1-1): NAGVMQNPRHLVRRRGQEARLRCSPMKGHSHVYWYRQLPEEGLKFMVYLQKENIIDESGMPKERFSAEFPKEGPSILRIQQVVRGDSAAYFCASSEYGTGNTEAFFGQGTRLTVV.

This clone has just one count. J is TRBJ1-5 and V is TRBV6-5; maybe TRBD1 (5 bases). Germline V gene sequence: CDR1 MNHEY, CDR2 SVGAGI. The CDR3 contains 13 residues. The ends were cut back, 5 bases at V and 5 bases at J, with 10 bases in the middle. CDR3 protein: CASSQGEYQPQHF. CDR3 coding DNA: TGTGCCAGCAGTCAAGGGGAATATCAGCCCCAGCATTTT.

The chain's CDR3 is CASTKRESLNEQFF. CDR3 DNA sequence: TGTGCCAGCACGAAGCGGGAGTCGCTCAATGAGCAGTTCTTC. The chain is built from TRBV5-6 and TRBJ2-1, with 8 nucleotides matching TRBD2. From germline, CDR1 is SGHDT and CDR2 YYEEEE. The CDR3 contains 14 residues. V shed 6 bases and J 6 bases; nucleotides not matched to a gene: 8.

The chain links TRBV25-1 to TRBJ2-5; perhaps TRBD1 as D (7 bases). The V and J ends lost 2 bases and 5 bases respectively, with 15 bases between them. The CDR3 runs to 15 residues. The germline V gene has CDR1 MGHDK and CDR2 SYGVNS. The CDR3 nucleotides are TGTGCCAGCAGTGAAGGAGGGACAGTAAAGGAGACCCAGTACTTC. Amino acids: CASSEGGTVKETQYF.

The chain joins TRBV27 to TRBJ2-1; 12 nucleotides agree with TRBD2. Germline trimming cut 2 bases from V and 9 bases from J; bases unmatched to any gene: 8. Germline CDR1 is MNHEY and CDR2 is SMNVEV (reference sequence). The CDR3 consists of 16 residues. CDR3 sequence (DNA): TGTGCCAGCAGTTTAGAGACTAGCGGGAGCTCGTCTGAGCAGTTCTTC. Protein sequence: CASSLETSGSSSEQFF.

This clone was seen ten or more times. The chain links TRBV6-1 to TRBJ1-2, with 7 bases fitting TRBD1. The V and J ends lost 3 bases and 2 bases, in that order; junction bases with no gene match: 3. CDR1 and CDR2 (germline): MNHNS, SASEGT. This CDR3 is 14 amino acids long. The CDR3 region is CASSDAGGNYGYTF. The CDR3, as DNA: TGTGCCAGCAGTGATGCAGGGGGAAACTATGGCTACACCTTC.

The chain is built from TRBV18 and TRBJ2-6, with unresolved D. Germline lookup yields CDR1 KGHSH and CDR2 LQKENI. The CDR3 is 17 amino acids. Trimming took 3 bases from V and 1 from J, leaving 13 bases between them. The CDR3 nucleotides read TGTGCCAGCTCACCCATAACGACTTTGTCTGGGGCCAACGTCCTGACTTTC. Amino acids: CASSPITTLSGANVLTF.

The genes are TRBV30 and TRBJ1-1, with a tentative D call TRBD1 (6 bases). The V and J ends lost 4 bases and 4 bases respectively, with 7 bases between them. The CDR3 runs to 11 residues. Germline CDR1 is GTSNPN and CDR2 is SVGIG (reference sequence). The CDR3 protein is CAWNRATEAFF. The CDR3 DNA is TGTGCCTGGAACAGGGCCACTGAAGCTTTCTTT.

CDR3 loop: CASSLSELRYGYTF. Here the CDR3 DNA reads TGTGCCAGCAGTTTGTCGGAGCTGAGGTATGGCTACACCTTC. The chain has TRBV5-4 and TRBJ1-2; D remains unclear. The V gene lost 5 bases and the J gene lost 5 bases, with 16 bases spanning the gap. CDR1 and CDR2 (germline): SGHNT, YYREEE (reference sequence). The CDR3 runs to 14 residues.